These T cell receptor beta chains were read from a single sample in a study of T cells in Graves' hyperthyroidism and ophthalmopathy. TCRdb redid the calling of the multiplex PCR reads with MiXCR, one entry per CDR3 protein. Of about 560,000 distinct CDR3 sequences listed, 16% are singletons. The specimen was blood. The receptors were gathered from a woman aged 18-35 years with Graves' hyperthyroidism. The conserved cysteine and the conserved F or W are not part of the CDR3 here. The order of the fields is J gene, clone size, CDR3 length, V gene, CDR3 protein. Expanded clones are given a class, and other clones once, few, many or no size at all.

TRBJ2-1,many,13,TRBV20-1,SARDLASGYNEQF
TRBJ2-1,few,14,TRBV6-1,ASSESFLSSLNEQF
TRBJ2-1,many,15,TRBV11-2,ASSPFGGGPSYNEQF
TRBJ1-1,NA,14,TRBV11-2,ASSFPKAGVITEAF
TRBJ2-7,NA,12,TRBV28,ASSDHRGPYEQY
TRBJ1-5,few,12,TRBV20-1,SASQPGGNQPQH
TRBJ2-1,many,19,TRBV3-1,ASSQGSRIQVSRSSYNEQF
TRBJ2-1,many,14,TRBV12-3/TRBV12-4,ASSLQAGAINNEQF
TRBJ2-7,once,14,TRBV12-3/TRBV12-4,ASSLVTGGGTYEQY
TRBJ1-6,NA,15,TRBV4-2,ASSQNLQGELNSPLH
TRBJ2-2,few,12,TRBV20-1,SARNRGNTGELF
TRBJ1-1,NA,13,TRBV6-1,ASSKSGEGKDEAF
TRBJ1-3,NA,15,TRBV24-1,ATSDTPGTRDGNTIY
TRBJ2-2,NA,18,TRBV12-3/TRBV12-4,ASSPKVGLAGVGNTGELF
TRBJ2-1,NA,12,TRBV9,ASSISRDYNEQF
TRBJ1-1,many,13,TRBV7-8,ASSPTAAPNTEAF
TRBJ1-4,few,13,TRBV28,ASSSEGQGDEKLF
TRBJ2-7,NA,12,TRBV18,ASSAHFQGYEQY
TRBJ1-6,many,13,TRBV5-1,ASSPTGNGDSPLH
TRBJ1-2,many,12,TRBV30,AWSTESGYYGYT
TRBJ2-5,many,13,TRBV6-1,ASSGADRVQETQY
TRBJ1-5,many,12,TRBV6-1,ASSTRDLHQPQH
TRBJ1-5,few,14,TRBV28,ASSQGGSRGNQPQH
TRBJ2-5,many,12,TRBV12-3/TRBV12-4,ASSMTGNEETQY
TRBJ2-3,many,16,TRBV27,ASSGGTSGGKVTDTQY
TRBJ2-5,few,13,TRBV4-3,ASSQDGQTQETQY
TRBJ1-1,many,15,TRBV6-2/TRBV6-3,ASRGFIMRRVDTEAF
TRBJ1-6,NA,15,TRBV4-1,ASSLKGGASYNSPLH
TRBJ2-2,NA,14,TRBV6-1,ASSELAGAVTGELF
TRBJ2-2,many,17,TRBV12-3/TRBV12-4,ASTLGQGARASNTGELF
TRBJ1-4,NA,12,TRBV12-3/TRBV12-4,ANSFTGVNEKLF
TRBJ2-3,many,13,TRBV3-1,ASSQEGISTDTQY
TRBJ2-5,NA,12,TRBV5-1,ASSHGQGRKTQY
TRBJ1-5,NA,11,TRBV6-2/TRBV6-3,ASSYYLLEPQH
TRBJ2-7,many,11,TRBV20-1,SARERDPYEQY
TRBJ2-3,few,11,TRBV6-1,ASERGRADTQY
TRBJ2-7,NA,11,TRBV5-1,ASSFTGDDEQY
TRBJ2-1,NA,15,TRBV19,ASSISIRLRTYNEQF
TRBJ1-1,many,14,TRBV27,ASSLSVLKRSTEAF
TRBJ1-1,many,9,TRBV6-1,ASSGTGTAF
TRBJ1-1,few,17,TRBV10-3,AISPVPGQGGGMNTEAF
TRBJ2-1,many,16,TRBV11-2,ASSLNRLAGGFYNEQF
TRBJ2-7,NA,13,TRBV6-2/TRBV6-3,ASSNRGGFSYEQY